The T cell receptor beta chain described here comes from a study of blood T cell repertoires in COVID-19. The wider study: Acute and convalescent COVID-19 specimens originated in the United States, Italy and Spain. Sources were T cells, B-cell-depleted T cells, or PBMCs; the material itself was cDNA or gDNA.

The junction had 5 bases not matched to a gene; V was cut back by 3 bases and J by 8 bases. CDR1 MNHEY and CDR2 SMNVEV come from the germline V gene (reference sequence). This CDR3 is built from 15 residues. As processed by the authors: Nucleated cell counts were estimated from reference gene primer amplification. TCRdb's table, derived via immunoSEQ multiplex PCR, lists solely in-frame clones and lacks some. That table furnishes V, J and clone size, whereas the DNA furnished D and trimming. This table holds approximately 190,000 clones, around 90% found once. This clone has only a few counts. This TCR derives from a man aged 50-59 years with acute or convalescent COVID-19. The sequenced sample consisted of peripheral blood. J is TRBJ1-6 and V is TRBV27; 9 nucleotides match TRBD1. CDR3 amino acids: CASSFLGQGHSPLHF. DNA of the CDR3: TGTGCCAGCAGTTTCTTGGGACAGGGACATTCACCCCTCCACTTT.